The T cell receptor beta chain described here comes from a study of human T cells and chemical hapten exposure. Across the study: The patients, most of them female, presented with alopecia areata, totalis or universalis.

TCRdb recomputed calls from the RACE reads with MiXCR, one row per CDR3 protein. The data contain approximately 85,000 distinct CDR3 sequences, roughly 10% of them seen just once; the ten biggest clones take up about 2.3%. The CDR3 extends over 13 amino acids. V lost 2 bases to trimming and J lost 5 bases, with 9 bases between them. CDR1 is SGHDN and CDR2 is FVKESK in the germline V gene. Notes on this clonotype: Its antigen is not identified.

Time point here: patch test 2, 6 weeks after DPC sensitization. Treatment indicated: therapeutic diphenylcyclopropenone sensitization with weekly scalp DPC. The drawing of blood occurred before each patch test was applied. Study-level points and caveats: No shift was seen in TCRs above 1 in 1000 frequency with DPC sensitization. Versus controls, expanded TCRs had significantly more large CDR3 similarity clusters.

The source material was whole blood, sampled in connection with sensitization to the hapten diphenylcyclopropenone (DPC). The gene calls are TRBV14 and TRBJ2-5; the D gene is possibly TRBD1 (6 bases). This sequence was found in a woman between 25 and 40 years old with alopecia areata. Some clones in this sample may be carry-over from other donors' samples. The CDR3 bases are TGTGCCAGCAGCCAAAACACAGGGGAGACCCAGTACTTC. Amino acid sequence: CASSQNTGETQYF.